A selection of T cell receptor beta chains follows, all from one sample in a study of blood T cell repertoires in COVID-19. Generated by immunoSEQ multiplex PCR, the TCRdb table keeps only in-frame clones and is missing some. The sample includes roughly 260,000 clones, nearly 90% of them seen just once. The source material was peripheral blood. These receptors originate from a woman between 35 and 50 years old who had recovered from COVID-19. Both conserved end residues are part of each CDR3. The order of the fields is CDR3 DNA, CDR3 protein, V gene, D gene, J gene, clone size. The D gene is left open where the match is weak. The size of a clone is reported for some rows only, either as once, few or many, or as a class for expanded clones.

TGTGCTAGCGGGAGGCGCACAGATACGCAGTATTTT,CASGRRTDTQYF,TRBV12-5,TRBD2,TRBJ2-3,-
TGTGCCAGCAGGGAACAGGGGTTCCCCTACGAGCAGTACTTC,CASREQGFPYEQYF,TRBV6-6,TRBD1,TRBJ2-7,-
TGTGCCAGCAGCTTAACGGCAGGGACAGATACGCAGTATTTT,CASSLTAGTDTQYF,TRBV7-3,-,TRBJ2-3,-
TGTGCCAGCAGCCAAGGAGGACTAGCGGGGGTGCAGTACTGCTTC,CASSQGGLAGVQYCF,TRBV3-1/TRBV3-2,TRBD2,TRBJ2-7,-
TGTGCCAGCAGCTTAGCTCCACAGGAGGGTGAGCAGTTCTTC,CASSLAPQEGEQFF,TRBV7-9,-,TRBJ2-1,once
TGTGCCAGTGGGACTGAGTATCAGCCCCAGCATTTT,CASGTEYQPQHF,TRBV7-9,-,TRBJ1-5,-
TGTGCCAGCAGCTTAGCGGGAGGTACCTACGAGCAGTACTTC,CASSLAGGTYEQYF,TRBV11-3,TRBD2,TRBJ2-7,-
TGTGCCAGCAGTCCCCAGGGAAGCAATCAGCCCCAGCATTTT,CASSPQGSNQPQHF,TRBV6-2/TRBV6-3,-,TRBJ1-5,-
TGTGCCAGCAGCTTGAAGGACAGGGGACCCTATGGCTACACCTTC,CASSLKDRGPYGYTF,TRBV5-4,TRBD1,TRBJ1-2,-
TGTGCCAGCAGGGGACAGGTTAACTACGAGCAGTACTTC,CASRGQVNYEQYF,TRBV7-9,TRBD1,TRBJ2-7,few
TGTGCCAGCAGCTTAGGCGGGGGACAGGGAAACAATCAGCCCCAGCATTTT,CASSLGGGQGNNQPQHF,TRBV7-2,TRBD1,TRBJ1-5,-
TGTGCCAGCAGCTCAGGGGGTGTCTATAATTCACCCCTCCACTTT,CASSSGGVYNSPLHF,TRBV7-2,TRBD1,TRBJ1-6,-
TGTGCCAGCAGCCCTTTAGCTCCACAGGGGCAAGAGACCCAGTACTTC,CASSPLAPQGQETQYF,TRBV11-2,TRBD1,TRBJ2-5,-
TGTGCCTGGGGACAGGGAAGCACTGAAGCTTTCTTT,CAWGQGSTEAFF,TRBV30,TRBD1,TRBJ1-1,-
TGTGCCAGCAGCCCAGGGACAGGGAGGGAGACCCAGTACTTC,CASSPGTGRETQYF,TRBV28,TRBD1,TRBJ2-5,-
TGCGCCAGCACTGGAGTGCGCGTGGACAGGGGGGGCGGGGCCAACGTCCTGACTTTC,CASTGVRVDRGGGANVLTF,TRBV10-1,TRBD1,TRBJ2-6,-